These 7 T cell receptor beta chains were sequenced from one sample in a study of T-cell reconstitution after alpha-beta-depleted transplantation in children. During its preparation, the TCRbeta library received unique molecular identifiers. TCRdb re-called the PCR reads through MiXCR, storing one row per CDR3 protein. The top ten hold 29% of the sample, which has some 460,000 distinct CDR3 sequences, roughly 15% seen once. The sample here was PBMCs, mostly from graft donor cells, taken 360 days after TCRalphabeta/CD19-depleted stem cell transplant. The receptors come from a boy under three years old who had a stem cell transplant for Wiskott-Aldrich syndrome, so the T cells may come from the graft donor.

In this sample, this clonotype turned up a few times. The chain recombines TRBV20-1 with TRBJ1-2, with D possibly being TRBD1 (5 bases). The germline V gene encodes CDR1 DFQATT and CDR2 SNEGSKA (reference sequence). The V gene lost 5 bases and the J gene lost 1 base, with 8 bases spanning the gap. The CDR3 has 12 amino acids. CDR3: CSARGDNYGYTF. The CDR3, as DNA: TGCAGTGCTCGGGGGGATAACTATGGCTACACCTTC.

The DNA for the CDR3 is TGTGCCAGCAGTTACTTCCGGACAGGGGGCGGGGAGCTGTTTTTT. Translated: CASSYFRTGGGELFF. V is TRBV6-5 and J is TRBJ2-2; 10 bases align to TRBD1. This CDR3 contains 15 residues. The trim removed 1 base at V and 7 bases at J, leaving 3 bases unmatched. Per the germline V gene, CDR1 is MNHEY and CDR2 is SVGAGI.

This clonotype was picked up a small number of times. The V call is TRBV30, the J call TRBJ2-5; D is unclear. Per the germline V gene, CDR1 is GTSNPN and CDR2 is SVGIG (reference sequence). The V end was cut by 3 bases, the J end by 5 bases, with 7 bases between. CDR3 length: 11 residues. The CDR3 nucleotides read TGTGCCTGGAGCAGTGGGGAGACCCAGTACTTC. This gives the protein CAWSSGETQYF.

This clonotype has only a few counts. The chain employs TRBV7-8 and TRBJ1-6, with D unclear. V lost 3 bases, J lost 7 bases, and 7 bases lay in between. CDR3 size: 13 residues. Germline CDR1 is SGHVS and CDR2 is FQNEAQ. The CDR3 here is CASSFPGNSPLHF. DNA for the CDR3: TGTGCCAGCAGCTTTCCTGGCAATTCACCCCTCCACTTT.

This rearrangement joins TRBV20-1 to TRBJ2-7; D is unclear. Germline values: CDR1 DFQATT, CDR2 SNEGSKA (reference sequence). The CDR3 is 16 residues long. V was trimmed by 1 base and J by 2 bases, leaving 18 bases between them. The CDR3 DNA sequence: TGCAGTGCTAGAGGGGGTGGGCAGGTTTTCCCCTACGAGCAGTACTTC. Protein product: CSARGGGQVFPYEQYF.

This clonotype came up a few times. The CDR3 protein is CASSLVRRSNEKLFF. As DNA, the CDR3 is TGTGCCAGCAGCTTAGTACGCCGGAGTAATGAAAAACTGTTTTTT. This rearrangement joins TRBV7-2 to TRBJ1-4; D uncertain. V lost 1 base and J 4 bases, leaving 10 bases between the germline ends. CDR1 is SGHTA, CDR2 FQGNSA, per germline. The CDR3 consists of 15 residues.

V and J are TRBV20-1 and TRBJ2-7, with D unresolved. The CDR3 is 13 amino acids. Trimming left V 6 bases short and J 1 base short, with 13 bases between. The germline V gene has CDR1 DFQATT and CDR2 SNEGSKA (reference sequence). The CDR3 DNA is TGCAGTGCCACTCCACGAGTTTCCTACGAGCAGTACTTC. This translates into CSATPRVSYEQYF.